These 32 T cell receptor beta chains came from one sample sequenced in a study of monozygotic twins with inflammatory bowel disease. After re-calling the 5' RACE reads, TCRdb lists one entry per CDR3 protein, DNA absent. The repertoire table contains 190,000 or so distinct CDR3 sequences. Sequenced sample: blood. Receptors originate from a human donor with ulcerative colitis or Crohn's disease, or a healthy co-twin of an affected twin (not recorded which).

V and J are TRBV5-1 and TRBJ1-2; TCRdb reports TRBD1, a call that lacks DNA to check it against. The CDR3 consists of 15 residues. Germline CDR1 is SGHRS and CDR2 is YFSETQ. CDR3 region: CASSPIPTGGYGYTF.

The chain joins TRBV3-1 to TRBJ2-5; the D gene TCRdb calls, TRBD1, cannot be checked with no DNA. Germline V CDR1 and CDR2: LGHDT, YNNKEL (reference sequence). This CDR3 spans 13 amino acids. CDR3 sequence: CASSPLTGETQYF.

V is TRBV20-1 and J is TRBJ2-3; TCRdb's assignment of TRBD1 cannot be checked, as there is no DNA. Germline values: CDR1 DFQATT, CDR2 SNEGSKA (reference sequence). The CDR3 loop spans 15 amino acids. CDR3 sequence: CSAKGGTGPTDTQYF.

V gene TRBV20-1 combines with J gene TRBJ1-6; TCRdb gives TRBD1 as the D gene, but with no DNA this cannot be confirmed. Per germline, CDR1 DFQATT and CDR2 SNEGSKA (reference sequence). This CDR3 comprises 16 residues. The CDR3 region is CSARDLDGQDNSPLHF.

The chain combines TRBV12-3 or TRBV12-4 with TRBJ1-1; with no DNA, the TCRdb D assignment of TRBD1 cannot be verified. The CDR3 loop spans 16 amino acids. The CDR3 loop reads CASSLTGGTMNTEAFF.

The chain is built from TRBV7-9 and TRBJ1-4; lacking DNA, the TRBD1 call made by TCRdb goes unchecked. The CDR3 has 14 residues. CDR1 is SEHNR and CDR2 is FQNEAQ in the germline V gene (reference sequence). This chain's CDR3 is CASSQGLINEKLFF.

The genes are TRBV11-2 and TRBJ2-2; TCRdb's D gene call, TRBD2, goes unchecked for lack of DNA. CDR3 length: 14 amino acids. Germline V lookup: CDR1 SGHAT, CDR2 FQNNGV. This CDR3 reads CASSPSRYTGELFF.

CDR3 loop: CASSQAPNRAFF. V gene TRBV4-1 combines with J gene TRBJ1-1; TCRdb outputs TRBD1, but without DNA this stays unchecked. The CDR3 has 12 residues. CDR1 is MGHRA and CDR2 is YSYEKL in the germline V gene.

The chain uses TRBV7-9 and TRBJ2-1. Germline V gene data show CDR1 as SEHNR and CDR2 as FQNEAQ (reference sequence). This CDR3 spans 14 amino acids. CDR3 loop: CASSTATKSDEQFF.

The rearrangement joins TRBV11-2 to TRBJ2-7. Germline V gene sequence: CDR1 SGHAT, CDR2 FQNNGV. The CDR3 has 13 amino acids. The CDR3 loop reads CASSPIDGYEQYF.

The chain joins TRBV6-1 to TRBJ2-2; TCRdb outputs TRBD1, but without DNA this stays unchecked. CDR1 is MNHNS and CDR2 is SASEGT in the germline V gene. The CDR3 is 16 amino acids. CDR3 amino acids: CASNVLGTKNTGELFF.

The chain employs TRBV20-1 and TRBJ2-2. The CDR3 extends over 14 amino acids. Germline lookup yields CDR1 DFQATT and CDR2 SNEGSKA (reference sequence). The CDR3 sequence: CSARELGSTGELFF.

CDR3: CASSPGLAGLNEQFF. The V gene is TRBV7-8, the J gene TRBJ2-1; the D call from TCRdb, TRBD2, cannot be confirmed without DNA. CDR3 length: 15 amino acids. Germline CDR1 is SGHVS and CDR2 is FQNEAQ.

The chain has TRBV29-1 and TRBJ2-3; the D call from TCRdb, TRBD1, cannot be confirmed without DNA. Germline V gives CDR1 SQVTM, CDR2 ANQGSEA. This CDR3 has 17 amino acids. Here the CDR3 reads CSVEGDRRRGRTDTQYF.

The V call is TRBV3-1, the J call TRBJ2-7; TCRdb lists TRBD1, though no DNA is available to test this call. Germline CDR1 is LGHDT and CDR2 is YNNKEL (reference sequence). This CDR3 region has 14 residues. CDR3 residues: CASSRQGAAYEQYF.

The rearrangement links TRBV2 to TRBJ2-5; checking the TCRdb D call of TRBD2 is not possible without DNA. There are 15 residues in the CDR3. CDR1 and CDR2 (germline): SNHLY, FYNNEI. The CDR3 is CASSVFSGMKETQYF.

The gene calls are TRBV20-1 and TRBJ1-1; TCRdb's assignment of TRBD1 cannot be checked, as there is no DNA. This CDR3 is 15 amino acids long. Germline CDR1 reads DFQATT; CDR2 reads SNEGSKA (reference sequence). Here the CDR3 reads CSAIWGGSVNTEAFF.

V and J are TRBV10-3 and TRBJ2-7; TCRdb designates TRBD1, a call that cannot be tested without DNA. CDR1 is ENHRY and CDR2 is SYGVKD in the germline V gene. This CDR3 is built from 14 residues. Here the CDR3 reads CAISERGRNYEQYF.

The CDR3 loop is CASSVSTSGGATKYTDTQYF. The chain couples TRBV9 to TRBJ2-3; TCRdb indicates TRBD2, and absent DNA this call remains unverified. Germline loops: CDR1 SGDLS, CDR2 YYNGEE. CDR3 length equals 20 residues.

This CDR3 reads CASSGLSPNTEAFF. This chain joins TRBV5-1 and TRBJ1-1. The CDR3 has 14 residues. The V gene's germline CDR1 is SGHRS and CDR2 YFSETQ.

The chain recombines TRBV19 with TRBJ2-7; TCRdb names TRBD2, which stays unverified in the absence of DNA. This CDR3 contains 16 residues. The germline V gene has CDR1 LNHDA and CDR2 SQIVND (reference sequence). CDR3 amino acids: CASSVTASLRHYEQYF.

This sequence joins TRBV5-1 and TRBJ2-3; with no DNA, the TCRdb D assignment of TRBD2 cannot be verified. The CDR3 loop spans 16 amino acids. CDR1 is SGHRS and CDR2 is YFSETQ in the germline V gene. The CDR3 protein is CASSLSLAGETDTQYF.

The V call is TRBV7-9, the J call TRBJ2-7. Germline V lookup: CDR1 SEHNR, CDR2 FQNEAQ (reference sequence). The CDR3 contains 13 residues. The CDR3 sequence: CASSLAGSDEQYF.

The J gene is TRBJ1-5, the V gene TRBV7-2. The CDR3 is 14 residues long. Germline V gene sequence: CDR1 SGHTA, CDR2 FQGNSA. The chain's CDR3 is CASSSFRGGQPQHF.

J is TRBJ1-2 and V is TRBV7-9; TCRdb reports TRBD1, a call that lacks DNA to check it against. Germline V gene lookup returns CDR1 SEHNR and CDR2 FQNEAQ (reference sequence). The length of the CDR3 is 14 residues. The CDR3 protein is CASSTRTGGSLIVF.

The V gene is TRBV21-1, the J gene TRBJ2-2. TRBV21-1 constitutes a pseudogene. This CDR3 has 15 amino acids. This chain's CDR3 is CASSCGPRFTGELFF.

This chain uses TRBV7-2 with TRBJ2-3; the TCRdb D gene call, TRBD2, has no DNA to confirm it. The CDR3 loop spans 16 amino acids. Germline loops: CDR1 SGHTA, CDR2 FQGNSA. CDR3 amino acids: CASSPQGSGGSDTQYF.

V gene TRBV7-2 combines with J gene TRBJ2-7; no DNA is available, so the TRBD1 call from TCRdb remains unchecked. The CDR3 totals 15 residues. Per the germline V gene, CDR1 is SGHTA and CDR2 is FQGNSA. This CDR3 is CASSSYPGSAYEQYF.

The rearrangement links TRBV12-3 or TRBV12-4 to TRBJ2-2; the D call of TRBD1 rests on TCRdb alone, since no DNA is present to check it. This CDR3 contains 13 residues. CDR3 in amino acids: CASSLRAIGELFF.

The chain employs TRBV6-1 and TRBJ1-2; no DNA is available, so the TRBD1 call from TCRdb remains unchecked. Looked up from germline, CDR1 is MNHNS and CDR2 is SASEGT. The CDR3 is 15 residues long. CDR3 in amino acids: CASRPNTQGGYGYTF.

This chain uses TRBV5-1 with TRBJ2-1; TCRdb indicates TRBD1, and absent DNA this call remains unverified. The germline V gene has CDR1 SGHRS and CDR2 YFSETQ. There are 13 residues in the CDR3. The CDR3 is CASSETPGDEQFF. The complete variable domain, with remaining parts taken from reference TRBV5-1 and TRBJ2-1, reads KAGVTQTPRYLIKTRGQQVTLSCSPISGHRSVSWYQQTPGQGLQFLFEYFSETQRNKGNFPGRFSGRQFSNSRSEMNVSTLELGDSALYLCASSETPGDEQFFGPGTRLTVL.

This chain connects TRBV6-5 to TRBJ2-7. Germline V lookup: CDR1 MNHEY, CDR2 SVGAGI. The CDR3 loop spans 13 amino acids. CDR3 loop: CASSYSGWGEQYF.